The 32 T cell receptor beta chains presented below share a single source sample, sequenced in a study of cytomegalovirus exposure and HLA in healthy donors (dated by TCRdb to about 2017). Library preparation used the immunoSEQ multiplex PCR assay. For the multiplex PCR, a mixture combining 60 forward primers for TCR Vbeta segments and 13 reverse primers for TCR Jbeta segments was used. The table comes from immuneACCESS by way of TCRdb, which keeps in-frame sequences with V and J called. Part of the clones is missing from these tables; in studies checked, under half for an unresolved V gene and the rest for unknown reasons. Within this sample are 150,000 to 200,000 clones, with 80% to 85% of them counted one time only. The top ten clonotypes cover around 2% of the sample. Sequenced: PBMCs. The receptors were gathered from a woman aged 18-29 years in good health and CMV-seropositive.

The rearrangement links TRBV27 to TRBJ1-6; 9 bases are shared with TRBD1. There are 21 residues in the CDR3. Germline V gene lookup returns CDR1 MNHEY and CDR2 SMNVEV (reference sequence). V was clipped by 7 bases and J by 0 bases; unmatched bases: 19. CDR3 in amino acids: CASTRRASDRGTSSYNSPLHF. In DNA, the CDR3 is TGTGCCAGCACCCGGCGGGCTAGCGACAGGGGGACCAGCTCCTATAATTCACCCCTCCACTTT.

The J gene is TRBJ2-2, the V gene TRBV10-3; perhaps TRBD1 as D (5 bases). The CDR3 contains 12 residues. V gave up 7 bases and J gave up 6 bases, with 9 bases separating them. CDR1 and CDR2 from the germline V gene are ENHRY and SYGVKD. CDR3 protein: CAINAGPGELFF. In DNA form, the CDR3 reads TGTGCCATCAATGCAGGGCCCGGGGAGCTGTTTTTT.

The chain is built from TRBV9 and TRBJ1-1; TRBD1 aligns across 10 bases. This CDR3 has 14 amino acids. Germline V gene lookup returns CDR1 SGDLS and CDR2 YYNGEE. V dropped 2 bases and J dropped 5; count of bases not matched to a gene: 3. For the CDR3, the DNA is TGTGCCAGCAGCGTGGACAGGGGGGGGACTGAAGCTTTCTTT. Translation gives CASSVDRGGTEAFF.

CDR3: CASSYSANTEAFF. Written as DNA, the CDR3 is TGTGCCAGCAGTTACTCGGCGAACACTGAAGCTTTCTTT. This chain joins TRBV6-6 and TRBJ1-1; D remains ambiguous. Germline assignment: CDR1 MNHNY and CDR2 SVGAGI (reference sequence). The V end was cut by 0 bases, the J end by 1 base, with 3 bases between. The length of the CDR3 is 13 residues.

The chain carries TRBV27 and TRBJ1-4, with 9 bases that match TRBD1. Trimming took 6 bases from V and 6 from J; bases not matched to a gene: 8. CDR1 and CDR2 (germline): MNHEY, SMNVEV (reference sequence). CDR3 length equals 15 residues. In DNA, the CDR3 is TGTGCCAGCAGCCCAACAGGGGGCTGGGATGAAAAACTGTTTTTT. Its translation is CASSPTGGWDEKLFF.

The J gene is TRBJ2-7, the V gene TRBV30, with D tentatively TRBD1 or TRBD2 (5 bases each). Germline V gives CDR1 GTSNPN, CDR2 SVGIG (reference sequence). With 6 bases removed from V and 7 bases from J, the gap between germline ends came to 19 bases. The CDR3 is 13 residues long. The DNA for the CDR3 is TGTGCCTGTCTCCGGGACGGCGGCCGGGAGCAGTACGTC. Translation gives CACLRDGGREQYV.

This chain joins TRBV6-5 and TRBJ2-5; weak D call: TRBD1 (6 bases). Gene TRBJ2-7 matches the end of the DNA better, so the J call may be wrong. From germline, CDR1 is MNHEY and CDR2 SVGAGI. This CDR3 region has 12 residues. Written as DNA, the CDR3 is TGTGCCAGCAGGGACAGATACTACGAGCAGTACTTC. Its translation is CASRDRYYEQYF.

Of note for this clone: One end of the junction varies from germline; a read error may be responsible. The chain has TRBV15 and TRBJ2-1, with a tentative D call TRBD2 (6 bases). Germline V gene lookup returns CDR1 LNHNV and CDR2 YYDKDF (reference sequence). This CDR3 is 13 amino acids long. CDR3 loop: CATSPRGWGTPVF. The CDR3, as DNA: TGTGCCACCAGCCCCCGGGGATGGGGGACTCCGGTCTTC.

The gene calls are TRBV7-6 and TRBJ2-2; 10 bases are a match to TRBD1. Germline assignment: CDR1 SGHVS and CDR2 FNYEAQ. J gave up 6 bases and V 5 bases, and 9 bases lay outside the gene matches. The CDR3 sequence is 16 residues long. For the CDR3, the DNA is TGTGCCAGCAGCAACGGGGGACAGGGGTGGGCCGGGGAGCTGTTTTTT. Translated: CASSNGGQGWAGELFF.

In DNA form, the CDR3 reads TGTGCCAGCAGCTTAGCCCCCCTAGCGGGGGCCCCCTGGAATGAGCAGTTCTTC. This gives the protein CASSLAPLAGAPWNEQFF. The chain is built from TRBV7-6 and TRBJ2-1; 10 positions match TRBD2. Germline V lookup: CDR1 SGHVS, CDR2 FNYEAQ. With V trimmed by 0 bases and J by 7 bases, 12 bases remained unmatched. This CDR3 has 18 amino acids.

The chain links TRBV6-6 to TRBJ2-5; a weak D match, TRBD2 (6 bases). Per germline, CDR1 MNHNY and CDR2 SVGAGI (reference sequence). V lost 6 bases and J 2 bases, leaving 10 bases between the germline ends. The CDR3 extends over 13 amino acids. The chain's CDR3 is CASSHGTQETQYF. The CDR3 DNA follows: TGTGCCAGCAGCCACGGGACTCAAGAGACCCAGTACTTC.

The chain recombines TRBV28 with TRBJ1-1; 10 bases are shared with TRBD1. The length of the CDR3 is 15 residues. In germline, CDR1 is MDHEN, CDR2 SYDVKM. The V gene end was trimmed by 6 bases and the J gene end by 4 bases; junction bases not matched to a gene: 8. The CDR3 sequence: CASSTGQGGTTEAFF. The CDR3 region has the DNA TGTGCCAGCAGCACTGGACAGGGGGGTACCACTGAAGCTTTCTTT.

This clone occurred once. In nucleotides, the CDR3 is TGTGCCAGCAGTGGGGCGACCAGGGGTGAGCAGTTCTTC. Its translation: CASSGATRGEQFF. The chain links TRBV2 to TRBJ2-1, with a possible D match to TRBD1 (6 bases). The CDR3 runs to 13 residues. Trimming removed 4 bases from V and 9 bases from J, with 13 bases in between. Germline V gene sequence: CDR1 SNHLY, CDR2 FYNNEI.

CDR3 protein: CASSQDRNTIYF. The CDR3 coding sequence is TGCGCCAGCAGCCAAGACAGAAACACCATATATTTT. The chain carries TRBV4-3 and TRBJ1-3; D gene unclear. The V gene's germline CDR1 is LGHNA and CDR2 YSLEER. This CDR3 comprises 12 residues. V gave up 0 bases and J gave up 5 bases, with 2 bases separating them.

This clone was seen more than once but under ten times. The chain is built from TRBV10-3 and TRBJ1-1; the D gene is possibly TRBD1 (5 bases). The CDR3 is 14 residues long. The germline V gene has CDR1 ENHRY and CDR2 SYGVKD. V dropped 2 bases and J dropped 3 bases, with 10 bases sitting between them. The CDR3 loop reads CAISEAQGYTEAFF. As DNA, the CDR3 is TGTGCCATCAGTGAGGCGCAGGGCTACACTGAAGCTTTCTTT.

The chain carries TRBV25-1 and TRBJ1-1, with a possible D match to TRBD1 (5 bases). The CDR3 length is 14 residues. With 5 bases removed from V and 2 bases from J, the gap between germline ends came to 12 bases. In germline, CDR1 is MGHDK, CDR2 SYGVNS. This CDR3 is CASSIQGGNTEAFF. CDR3 sequence (DNA): TGTGCCAGCAGTATCCAGGGTGGAAACACTGAAGCTTTCTTT.

As concerns this clone: The CDR3 does not close with the conserved phenylalanine or tryptophan, likely indicating a read error. The chain combines TRBV5-1 with TRBJ1-1, with D perhaps TRBD1 (5 bases). Trimming stripped 3 bases from V and 1 base from J, with 10 bases between. Germline CDR1 is SGHRS and CDR2 is YFSETQ. This CDR3 comprises 14 residues. The CDR3 here is CASSYGGGNTEAFL. In nucleotides, the CDR3 is TGCGCCAGCAGCTACGGGGGGGGGAACACTGAAGCTTTCCTT.

The chain carries TRBV10-3 and TRBJ2-7, with 9 positions matching TRBD1. After removal of 6 bases from V and 7 bases from J, the junction contained 19 bases not matched to a gene. The germline CDR1 and CDR2 sequences are ENHRY and SYGVKD. The CDR3 length is 17 residues. Here the CDR3 reads CAIRYKSPRDRAGEQYV. For the CDR3, the DNA is TGTGCCATCAGATATAAATCGCCCCGGGACAGGGCTGGAGAGCAGTACGTC.

This sequence joins TRBV7-3 and TRBJ2-5; 8 bases are shared with TRBD1. The last part of the DNA fits TRBJ2-7 better; the J call may be wrong. The germline gives CDR1 SGHTA, CDR2 FQGTGA. CDR3 length: 15 amino acids. Here the CDR3 reads CASSPTGAGTYEQYF. Written as DNA, the CDR3 is TGTGCCAGCAGCCCGACAGGGGCCGGGACCTACGAGCAGTACTTC.

The sample holds one count of this clone. The CDR3 protein is CASTGGTGTEAFF. The CDR3 DNA reads TGTGCCAGCACGGGAGGGACTGGAACTGAAGCTTTCTTT. The V and J genes are TRBV6-1 and TRBJ1-1; the D gene is possibly TRBD1 (5 bases). Germline CDR1 is MNHNS and CDR2 is SASEGT. Trimming took off 7 bases at V and 5 bases at J, with 14 bases between the two ends. The CDR3 has 13 amino acids.

J is TRBJ2-5 and V is TRBV19; 8 bases agree with TRBD1. The J call is doubtful: the DNA matches TRBJ2-7 better. The germline V gene encodes CDR1 LNHDA and CDR2 SQIVND (reference sequence). This CDR3 spans 15 amino acids. This CDR3 reads CASSPAQGASYEQYF. CDR3 DNA sequence: TGTGCCAGTAGCCCGGCTCAGGGGGCCTCCTACGAGCAGTACTTC.

This clone showed up just a few times. The chain uses TRBV7-2 and TRBJ2-5; 9 bases match TRBD2. The CDR3 consists of 16 residues. Losses at the gene ends were 6 bases for V and 2 bases for J; bases not matched to a gene: 10. Germline V gene sequence: CDR1 SGHTA, CDR2 FQGNSA. This CDR3 is CASSLPGLAGQETQYF. The DNA for the CDR3 is TGTGCCAGCAGTCTCCCAGGGCTAGCGGGGCAAGAGACCCAGTACTTC. Variable domain in full (rest from reference TRBV7-2 and TRBJ2-5): GAGVSQSPSNKVTEKGKDVELRCDPISGHTALYWYRQSLGQGLEFLIYFQGNSAPDKSGLPSDRFSAERTGGSVSTLTIQRTQQEDSAVYLCASSLPGLAGQETQYFGPGTRLLVL.

The chain combines TRBV7-8 with TRBJ2-5, with D uncertain. The CDR3 spans 13 residues. CDR1 SGHVS and CDR2 FQNEAQ come from the germline V gene. The ends were cut back, 1 base at V and 5 bases at J, with 8 bases in the middle. CDR3 bases: TGTGCCAGCAGCTTAGAACTACGGGAGACCCAGTACTTC. Translating it yields CASSLELRETQYF.

This chain uses TRBV6-1 with TRBJ1-5; 9 bases fit TRBD1. CDR1 is MNHNS and CDR2 is SASEGT in the germline V gene. This CDR3 is 15 amino acids long. V gave up 3 bases and J gave up 5 bases; unmatched junction bases: 5. The DNA of the CDR3 is TGTGCCAGCAGTGAGACACAGGGGGCGGATCAGCCCCAGCATTTT. It codes for CASSETQGADQPQHF.

This chain joins TRBV19 and TRBJ1-2; TRBD1 matches 9 bases. This CDR3 comprises 17 residues. The V gene end was trimmed by 6 bases and the J gene end by 3 bases; junction bases not matched to a gene: 14. Germline values: CDR1 LNHDA, CDR2 SQIVND (reference sequence). CDR3 bases: TGTGCCAGTAGATCGGGGACAGGGTCAGGTCTCTACTATGGCTACACCTTC. It yields the protein CASRSGTGSGLYYGYTF.

In this sample, this clone turned up a few times. The genes are TRBV30 and TRBJ1-2; D not resolved. V shed 3 bases and J shed 0 bases, with 20 bases lying between them. The length of the CDR3 is 17 residues. Germline V gene data show CDR1 as GTSNPN and CDR2 as SVGIG (reference sequence). This chain's CDR3 is CAWSADGWALANYGYTF. The DNA for the CDR3 is TGTGCCTGGAGCGCCGACGGTTGGGCTTTAGCTAACTATGGCTACACCTTC.

This chain links TRBV5-6 with TRBJ2-3; maybe TRBD1 (6 bases). CDR3 size: 14 residues. The germline CDR1 and CDR2 sequences are SGHDT and YYEEEE. The V and J ends lost 4 bases and 10 bases respectively, with 19 bases between them. CDR3 in DNA: TGTGCCAGCAGCCTCCCCCCCCTAGCAGGGGCGCAGTATTTT. Translated, it gives CASSLPPLAGAQYF. Variable domain in full (rest from reference TRBV5-6 and TRBJ2-3): DAGVTQSPTHLIKTRGQQVTLRCSPKSGHDTVSWYQQALGQGPQFIFQYYEEEERQRGNFPDRFSGHQFPNYSSELNVNALLLGDSALYLCASSLPPLAGAQYFGPGTRLTVL.

This clone was detected only once. The chain carries TRBV9 and TRBJ1-2, with no clear D. Trimming shortened V by 3 bases and J by 8 bases, and 17 bases separated the two germline ends. This CDR3 contains 14 residues. Per the germline V gene, CDR1 is SGDLS and CDR2 is YYNGEE. The CDR3 protein is CASSERVEARGYTF. CDR3 DNA: TGTGCCAGCAGCGAGAGGGTTGAGGCGAGAGGCTACACCTTC.

V and J are TRBV7-9 and TRBJ2-1; D may be TRBD1 (6 bases). Germline V gene lookup returns CDR1 SEHNR and CDR2 FQNEAQ (reference sequence). Trimming left V 6 bases short and J 13 bases short, with 16 bases between. The CDR3 is 12 amino acids. CDR3 sequence (DNA): TGTGCCAGCAGGCCCCAGGTGGACAGTCAGTTCTTC. Its protein product is CASRPQVDSQFF.

J is TRBJ2-7 and V is TRBV6-4; the match to TRBD2 covers 11 bases. The CDR3 has 17 residues. Germline V gene data show CDR1 as MRHNA and CDR2 as SNTAGT. With 4 bases clipped from V and 0 bases from J, the junction kept 8 bases outside the gene matches. As DNA, the CDR3 is TGTGCCAGCAGTGCCGGGACTAGCGGCCTGAGCTCCTACGAGCAGTACTTC. Its translation is CASSAGTSGLSSYEQYF.

On this clone: At one end the junction does not follow the germline gene, possibly because of a read error. The rearrangement links TRBV7-7 to TRBJ2-2, with D possibly matching TRBD1 (6 bases). This CDR3 has 13 residues. Per germline, CDR1 SSHAT and CDR2 FNYEAQ (reference sequence). The CDR3 loop reads CASSRVGARELFF. CDR3 in DNA: TGTGCTAGCAGCCGGGTGGGGGCCCGGGAGCTGTTTTTT.

This chain connects TRBV29-1 to TRBJ2-4, with D possibly TRBD1 on 6 matching bases. V lost 4 bases and J 3 bases, leaving 10 bases between the germline ends. CDR3 size: 13 residues. CDR1 is SQVTM, CDR2 ANQGSEA, per germline. CDR3 sequence (DNA): TGCAGCGTTGGAGTAGGGGGCAAAAACATTCAGTACTTC. Translating gives CSVGVGGKNIQYF. Full variable domain (rest looked up from reference TRBV29-1 and TRBJ2-4): SAVISQKPSRDICQRGTSLTIQCQVDSQVTMMFWYRQQPGQSLTLIATANQGSEATYESGFVIDKFPISRPNLTFSTLTVSNMSPEDSSIYLCSVGVGGKNIQYFGAGTRLSVL.